The clone carrying this T cell receptor (beta chain) was found many times. Its antigen is currently unknown. This sample was taken from a study of T cells after yellow fever vaccination. Study outcomes and limitations: Detected again after the booster were most primary-vaccination clones, at roughly 95% CD4 and 70% to 90% CD8. The bulk population could contribute abundant contaminating clonotypes to FACS-sorted repertoires.

From germline, CDR1 is SGDLS and CDR2 YYNGEE. The trim removed 0 bases at V and 2 bases at J, leaving 1 base unmatched. This CDR3 region has 15 residues. MiXCR was run by TCRdb on the 5' RACE reads, yielding one entry per CDR3 protein. The sample has some 350,000 distinct CDR3 sequences; over 8% are singletons. The TCR comes from a young man who received the YFV17D yellow fever vaccine. This material consisted of PBMCs, taken on the day of the first yellow fever vaccination. The chain carries TRBV9 and TRBJ2-1, with 8 bases matching TRBD2. The CDR3 here is CASSVGAGAYNEQFF. CDR3 DNA: TGTGCCAGCAGCGTAGGAGCGGGGGCCTACAATGAGCAGTTCTTC.